This T cell receptor (beta chain) was sequenced during a study of T cells after yellow fever vaccination. General study results and limits: Only a minor proportion of clonotypes was detected across both CD4 and CD8 compartments. Once the booster was given, most primary-vaccination clones reappeared, at about 97% for CD4 and roughly 86% for CD8.

From germline, CDR1 is SGHTA and CDR2 FQGNSA. With 6 bases removed from V and 4 bases from J, the gap between germline ends came to 15 bases. This CDR3 is built from 14 residues. TCRdb passed the 5' RACE reads through MiXCR, listing each CDR3 protein once. The repertoire includes 250,000 to 400,000 distinct CDR3 sequences, 4% to 5.5% of them detected once, and approximately 19% sits in the top ten. This clonotype was counted ten times or more. Its target is unknown. This TCR derives from a man aged 18 to 29 who received the YFV17D yellow fever vaccine. The gene calls are TRBV7-2 and TRBJ1-1; a weak D match, TRBD1 (5 bases). This specimen was PBMCs, taken 15 days after the yellow fever booster vaccination. The CDR3 loop is CASSWKGMGTEAFF. The CDR3 DNA reads TGTGCCAGCAGTTGGAAGGGGATGGGCACTGAAGCTTTCTTT.